This T cell receptor beta chain stems from a study of breast tumors, draining lymph nodes, adjacent tissues. Breast cancer patients provided tissue from their axillary draining lymph nodes. The CDR3 sequence is 13 residues long. The germline gives CDR1 MNHNS, CDR2 SASEGT. The V end was cut by 1 base, the J end by 4 bases, with 5 bases between. Study results and caveats: Compared with basal-like, luminal-like tumors shared significantly more repertoire with nontumor tissue. Most tumor T cells seemingly derive from lymph node, then expand in tumor.

Via MiXCR, TCRdb re-called the multiplex PCR reads, giving one row per CDR3 protein. The sample comprises 200,000 to 250,000 distinct CDR3 sequences, approximately 31% of which are singletons, and 1.2% to 1.5% rests with the top ten. This clonotype was recorded a few times. Its antigen remains unknown. The source of this sequence is a female donor with breast cancer. Some clones in this sample may be carry-over from other donors' samples. V gene TRBV6-1 combines with J gene TRBJ2-4, with D perhaps matching TRBD1 (5 bases). Sequenced: axillary lymph node tissue. The chain's CDR3 is CASSEGQKNIQYF. The DNA of the CDR3 is TGTGCCAGCAGTGAAGGACAGAAAAACATTCAGTACTTC.